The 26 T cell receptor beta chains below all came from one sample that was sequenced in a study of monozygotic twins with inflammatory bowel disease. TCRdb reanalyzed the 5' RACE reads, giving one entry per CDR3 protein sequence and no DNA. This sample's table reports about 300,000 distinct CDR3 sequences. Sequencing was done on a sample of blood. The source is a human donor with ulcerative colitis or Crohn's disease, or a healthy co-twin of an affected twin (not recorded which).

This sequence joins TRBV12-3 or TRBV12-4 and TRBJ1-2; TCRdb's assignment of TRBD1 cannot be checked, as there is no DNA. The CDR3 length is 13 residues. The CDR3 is CASSLQGALGYTF.

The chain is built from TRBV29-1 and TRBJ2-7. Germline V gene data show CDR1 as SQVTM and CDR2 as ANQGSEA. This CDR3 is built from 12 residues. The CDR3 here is CSVDGDPYEQYF.

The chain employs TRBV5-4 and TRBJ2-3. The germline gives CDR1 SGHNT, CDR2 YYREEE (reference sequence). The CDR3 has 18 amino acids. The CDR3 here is CASSPDMTLPSFTDTQYF.

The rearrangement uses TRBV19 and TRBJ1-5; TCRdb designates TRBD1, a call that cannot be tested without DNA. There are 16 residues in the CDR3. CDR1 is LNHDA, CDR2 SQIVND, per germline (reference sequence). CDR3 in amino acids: CASTSRSLPSNQPQHF.

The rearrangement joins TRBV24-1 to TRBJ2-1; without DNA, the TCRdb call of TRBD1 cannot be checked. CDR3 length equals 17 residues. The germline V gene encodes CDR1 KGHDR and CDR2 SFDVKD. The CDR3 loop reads CATSDPGQGSSYNEQFF.

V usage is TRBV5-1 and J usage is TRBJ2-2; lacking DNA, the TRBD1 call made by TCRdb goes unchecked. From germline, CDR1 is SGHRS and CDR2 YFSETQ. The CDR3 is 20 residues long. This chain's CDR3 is CASSLLGQGQVWEITGELFF.

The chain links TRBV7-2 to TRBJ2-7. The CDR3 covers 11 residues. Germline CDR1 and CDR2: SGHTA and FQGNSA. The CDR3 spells CASSSDREQYF.

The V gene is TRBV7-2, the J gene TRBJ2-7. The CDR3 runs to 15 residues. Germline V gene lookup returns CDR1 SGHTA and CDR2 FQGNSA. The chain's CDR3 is CASSPSRWDRDEQYF.

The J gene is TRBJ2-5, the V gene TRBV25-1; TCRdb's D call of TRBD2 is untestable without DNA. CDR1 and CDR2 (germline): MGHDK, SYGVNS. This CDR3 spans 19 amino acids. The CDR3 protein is CASSGHRGMALPVRELQYF.

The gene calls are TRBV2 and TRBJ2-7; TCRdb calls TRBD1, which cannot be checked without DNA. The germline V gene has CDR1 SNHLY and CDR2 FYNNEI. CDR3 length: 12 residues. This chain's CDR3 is CASRRTAYEQYF.

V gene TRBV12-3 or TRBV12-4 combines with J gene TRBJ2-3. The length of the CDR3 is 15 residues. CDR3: CASSLPGLATDTQYF.

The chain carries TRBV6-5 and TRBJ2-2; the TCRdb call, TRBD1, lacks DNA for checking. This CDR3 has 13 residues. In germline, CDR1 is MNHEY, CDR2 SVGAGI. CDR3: CASRPGDTGELFF.

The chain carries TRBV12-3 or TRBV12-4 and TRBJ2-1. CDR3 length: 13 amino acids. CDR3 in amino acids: CASSFSFYNEQFF.

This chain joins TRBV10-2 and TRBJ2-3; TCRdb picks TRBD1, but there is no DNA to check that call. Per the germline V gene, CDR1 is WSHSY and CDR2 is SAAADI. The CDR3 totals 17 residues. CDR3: CASSATGTGKVTDTQYF.

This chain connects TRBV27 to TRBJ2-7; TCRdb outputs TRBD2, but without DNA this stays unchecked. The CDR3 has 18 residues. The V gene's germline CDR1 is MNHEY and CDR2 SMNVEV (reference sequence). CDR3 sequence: CASRTLSSGIGARGEQYF.

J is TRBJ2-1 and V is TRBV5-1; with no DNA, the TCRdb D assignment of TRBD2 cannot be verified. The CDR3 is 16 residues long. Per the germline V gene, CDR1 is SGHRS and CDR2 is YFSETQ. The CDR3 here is CASSLGGTTSYNEQFF.

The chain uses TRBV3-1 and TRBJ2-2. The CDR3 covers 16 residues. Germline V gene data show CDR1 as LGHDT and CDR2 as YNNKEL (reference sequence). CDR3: CASSQGSQINTGELFF.

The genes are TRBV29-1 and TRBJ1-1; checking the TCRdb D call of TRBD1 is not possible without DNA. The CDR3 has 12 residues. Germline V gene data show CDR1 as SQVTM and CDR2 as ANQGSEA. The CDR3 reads CSVKSTGTEAFF.

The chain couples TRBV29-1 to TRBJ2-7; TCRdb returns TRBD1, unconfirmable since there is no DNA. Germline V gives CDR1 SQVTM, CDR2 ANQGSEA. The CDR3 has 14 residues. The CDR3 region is CSVKPPGPTYEQYF.

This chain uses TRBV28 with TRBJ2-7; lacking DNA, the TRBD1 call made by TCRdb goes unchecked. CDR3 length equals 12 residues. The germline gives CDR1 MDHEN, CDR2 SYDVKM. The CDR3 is CASSSGQREQYF.

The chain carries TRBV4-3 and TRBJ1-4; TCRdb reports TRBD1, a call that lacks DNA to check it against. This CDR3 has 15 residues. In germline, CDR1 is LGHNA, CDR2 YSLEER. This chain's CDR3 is CASSHADRVGEKLFF.

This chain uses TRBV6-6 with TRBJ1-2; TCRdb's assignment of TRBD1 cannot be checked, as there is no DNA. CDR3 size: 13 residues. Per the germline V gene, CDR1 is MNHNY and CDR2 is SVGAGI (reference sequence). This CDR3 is CASSPTGDYGYTF.

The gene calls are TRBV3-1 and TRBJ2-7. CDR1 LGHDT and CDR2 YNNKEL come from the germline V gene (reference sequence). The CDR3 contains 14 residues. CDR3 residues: CASSQGLSGYEQYF.

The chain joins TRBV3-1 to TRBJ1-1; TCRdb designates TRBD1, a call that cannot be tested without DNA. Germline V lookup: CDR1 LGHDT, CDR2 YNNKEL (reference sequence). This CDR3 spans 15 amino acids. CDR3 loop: CASRHRTGGGTEAFF.

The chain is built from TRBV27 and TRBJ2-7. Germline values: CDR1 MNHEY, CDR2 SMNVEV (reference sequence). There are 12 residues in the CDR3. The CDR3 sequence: CASGYSRYEQYF.

The CDR3 is CASSSARWASSYEQYF. The rearrangement joins TRBV7-9 to TRBJ2-7; TCRdb indicates TRBD1, and absent DNA this call remains unverified. This CDR3 has 16 residues. Germline CDR1 SEHNR, CDR2 FQNEAQ (reference sequence).